This T cell receptor (beta chain) was sequenced during a study of early T cells in non-severe SARS-CoV-2 infection. About the study: Unsorted whole-blood RNA was sequenced in bulk, leaving chains unpaired. Study-level findings and limits: Missing private and CD4 specificities, VDJdb matching favored anti-spike CD8 responses.

This clonotype was observed at least ten times. Antigen: not known. Each single cDNA molecule received a unique molecular identifier. Each CDR3 protein gets one entry after TCRdb re-called the 5' RACE reads with MiXCR. The sample lists approximately 81,000 distinct CDR3 sequences, about 6% occurring once. The CDR3 spans 14 residues. The V gene lost 5 bases and the J gene lost 2 bases, with 10 bases spanning the gap. Germline CDR1 is SGHAT and CDR2 is FQNNGV. Sequencing input: whole blood. The sequence was collected from an adult who was a healthcare worker with PCR-confirmed SARS-CoV-2 infection or an uninfected control (not recorded which). The V and J genes are TRBV11-2 and TRBJ2-4; D uncertain. CDR3 DNA sequence: TGTGCCAGCAGCCCCCTCGGTTCCAAAAACATTCAGTACTTC. Translating gives CASSPLGSKNIQYF.